Below, one T cell receptor beta chain is given with its context. Adults between about 18 and 95 years of age took part from some 25 US areas. Germline assignment: CDR1 LGHDT and CDR2 YNNKEL (reference sequence). This CDR3 has 14 amino acids. V lost 3 bases to trimming and J lost 9 bases, with 18 bases between them. This specimen belongs to a study of blood T cell repertoires in COVID-19. About the research overall: Sample material is recorded as cDNA or gDNA derived from T cells, B-cell-depleted T cells, or PBMCs.

Authors' methods: Amplification of reference gene primers was used by the study to estimate nucleated cell counts. Profiled with immunoSEQ multiplex PCR; TCRdb holds only in-frame clones, not every one. The DNA gave D and trimming, while V, J and clone size come from that table. The sample has 250,000 to 300,000 clones, approximately 78% seen once; the top ten hold 5%. The sequencing input was PBMCs or T cells enriched from blood (not recorded which). This sequence was found in a man aged 40-49 years who had been exposed to COVID-19. The chain has TRBV3-1 (or the pseudogene TRBV3-2) and TRBJ2-7; D is undetermined. CDR3 DNA sequence: TGTGCCAGCAGCCATCCAAGGATAGGAGACTGGCAGTACTTC. Protein product: CASSHPRIGDWQYF.